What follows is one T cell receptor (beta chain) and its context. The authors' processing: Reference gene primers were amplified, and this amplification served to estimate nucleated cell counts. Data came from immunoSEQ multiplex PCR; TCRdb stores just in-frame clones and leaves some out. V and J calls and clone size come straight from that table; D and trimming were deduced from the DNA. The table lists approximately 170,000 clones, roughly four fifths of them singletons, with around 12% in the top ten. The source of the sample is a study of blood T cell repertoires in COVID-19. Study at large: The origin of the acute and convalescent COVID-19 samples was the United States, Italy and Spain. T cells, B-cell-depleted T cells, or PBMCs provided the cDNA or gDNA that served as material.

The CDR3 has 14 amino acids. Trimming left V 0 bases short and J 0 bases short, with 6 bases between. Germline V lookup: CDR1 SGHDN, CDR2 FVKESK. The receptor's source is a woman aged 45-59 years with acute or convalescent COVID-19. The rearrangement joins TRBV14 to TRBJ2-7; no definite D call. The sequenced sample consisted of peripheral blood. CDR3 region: CASSQEQSSYEQYF. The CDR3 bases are TGTGCCAGCAGCCAAGAACAATCCTCCTACGAGCAGTACTTC. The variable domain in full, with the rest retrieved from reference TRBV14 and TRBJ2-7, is EAGVTQFPSHSVIEKGQTVTLRCDPISGHDNLYWYRRVMGKEIKFLLHFVKESKQDESGMPNNRFLAERTGGTYSTLKVQPAELEDSGVYFCASSQEQSSYEQYFGPGTRLTVT.